These 15 T cell receptor beta chains were sequenced from one sample in a study of blood T cell repertoires in COVID-19. Assay: immunoSEQ multiplex PCR; the TCRdb copy retains only in-frame clones and omits some. The sample yields around 200,000 clones, just under 80% seen once. Sequenced sample: peripheral blood. These receptors were collected from a woman aged 80 or over with active or convalescent COVID-19.

The chain has TRBV6-2 or TRBV6-3 and TRBJ2-2, with 7 bases matching TRBD1. With V trimmed by 5 bases and J by 5 bases, 11 bases remained unmatched. The CDR3 length is 16 residues. Germline V lookup: CDR1 MNHEY, CDR2 SVGEGT. The CDR3 protein is CASSRARTGDTGELFF. Written as DNA, the CDR3 is TGTGCCAGCAGTAGAGCCCGGACAGGAGATACCGGGGAGCTGTTTTTT.

The genes are TRBV2 and TRBJ1-3, with TRBD1 matching over 10 bases. This CDR3 contains 13 residues. Germline V lookup: CDR1 SNHLY, CDR2 FYNNEI. V shed 5 bases, J shed 8 bases, and the junction held 3 bases outside the gene matches. CDR3 bases: TGTGCCAGCAGTAGACAGGGGGCTCACACCATATATTTT. Encoded protein: CASSRQGAHTIYF. The complete variable domain, with remaining parts taken from reference TRBV2 and TRBJ1-3, reads EPEVTQTPSHQVTQMGQEVILRCVPISNHLYFYWYRQILGQKVEFLVSFYNNEISEKSEIFDDQFSVERPDGSNFTLKIRSTKLEDSAMYFCASSRQGAHTIYFGEGSWLTVV.

Written as DNA, the CDR3 is TGTGCCTGGAGTGTACGAGAGGGGAGGGTGGTTGGCTATGGCTACACCTTC. Translation gives CAWSVREGRVVGYGYTF. J is TRBJ1-2 and V is TRBV30, with D possibly being TRBD1 (5 bases). This CDR3 region has 17 residues. The germline V gene has CDR1 GTSNPN and CDR2 SVGIG (reference sequence). Trimming left V 0 bases short and J 4 bases short, with 21 bases between.

V usage is TRBV6-2 or TRBV6-3 and J usage is TRBJ2-4; no definite D call. Germline CDR1 MNHEY, CDR2 SVGEGT. The CDR3 runs to 12 residues. V was pared by 2 bases and J by 11 bases, with 10 bases between. The CDR3 DNA sequence: TGTGCCAGCAGTTACGCGCCAGCGCTTCAGTACTTC. Protein product: CASSYAPALQYF.

This clone has just a few counts. The chain carries TRBV10-3 and TRBJ2-7, with TRBD2 identical over 14 bases. The CDR3 covers 18 residues. V lost 0 bases, J lost 4 bases, and 8 bases stayed unmatched. Germline V CDR1 and CDR2: ENHRY, SYGVKD. The CDR3 loop is CAISESGGLAGGLYEQYF. CDR3 nucleotides: TGTGCCATCAGTGAGTCGGGAGGACTAGCGGGGGGATTATACGAGCAGTACTTC.

The chain has TRBV10-3 and TRBJ1-2; D not resolved. The V end was cut by 5 bases, the J end by 0 bases, with 4 bases between. Germline V gene lookup returns CDR1 ENHRY and CDR2 SYGVKD. The CDR3 runs to 12 residues. CDR3 region: CAISPANYGYTF. The CDR3 coding sequence is TGTGCCATCAGTCCAGCTAACTATGGCTACACCTTC.

V is TRBV2 and J is TRBJ2-5; 8 bases map to TRBD2. The CDR3 consists of 15 residues. The V gene's germline CDR1 is SNHLY and CDR2 FYNNEI. Trimming removed 3 bases from V and 3 bases from J; junction bases left unmatched: 6. DNA of the CDR3: TGTGCCAGCAGTGATAGCGGGACTAGTGAAGAGACCCAGTACTTC. Protein sequence: CASSDSGTSEETQYF.

The V gene is TRBV27, the J gene TRBJ2-1; 8 nucleotides line up with TRBD2. This CDR3 spans 15 amino acids. In germline, CDR1 is MNHEY, CDR2 SMNVEV (reference sequence). The V and J ends lost 10 bases and 1 base, in that order; junction bases with no gene match: 9. The chain's CDR3 is CATVSGLASYNEQFF. The CDR3 region has the DNA TGTGCCACCGTCTCAGGACTAGCATCCTACAATGAGCAGTTCTTC.

The gene calls are TRBV7-2 and TRBJ2-2; tentatively, D is TRBD1 (6 bases). This CDR3 has 16 amino acids. The germline V and J ends were trimmed by 2 bases and 7 bases, with 17 bases remaining between them. Germline CDR1 is SGHTA and CDR2 is FQGNSA. The chain's CDR3 is CASSLQAGAAIGELFF. CDR3 DNA sequence: TGTGCCAGCAGCTTACAAGCAGGGGCTGCGATCGGGGAGCTGTTTTTT.

This clone was detected a few times. The chain is built from TRBV10-3 and TRBJ1-1; no reliable D call. The CDR3 runs to 12 residues. Germline CDR1 and CDR2: ENHRY and SYGVKD. V lost 4 bases, J lost 5 bases, and 8 bases lay in between. CDR3 residues: CAISGEDTEAFF. DNA for the CDR3: TGTGCCATCAGTGGCGAGGATACTGAAGCTTTCTTT.

V is TRBV6-9 and J is TRBJ1-2; 7 bases align to TRBD1. This CDR3 contains 15 residues. Germline CDR1 and CDR2: MNHGY and SVAAGI. Trimming cost V 5 bases and J 8 bases; bases outside gene matches: 14. CDR3 DNA sequence: TGTGCCAGCAGTGCGACAGACAGGGTAGTTAACGGCTACACCTTC. Translation: CASSATDRVVNGYTF.

The V call is TRBV2, the J call TRBJ1-4; the match to TRBD1 covers 9 bases. Per the germline V gene, CDR1 is SNHLY and CDR2 is FYNNEI. The trim removed 7 bases at V and 5 bases at J, leaving 8 bases unmatched. The CDR3 length is 15 residues. The CDR3 region has the DNA TGTGCCAGCATCGGAATACAGGGGGCGAATGAAAAACTGTTTTTT. This codes for CASIGIQGANEKLFF.

The gene calls are TRBV30 and TRBJ2-1; D gene ambiguous. V shed 4 bases and J shed 4 bases, with 11 bases lying between them. This CDR3 spans 13 amino acids. Looked up from germline, CDR1 is GTSNPN and CDR2 is SVGIG (reference sequence). CDR3 coding DNA: TGTGCCTGGAAGGCGGAGTTGTACAATGAGCAGTTCTTC. Its protein product is CAWKAELYNEQFF. The variable domain in full, completed from reference TRBV30 and TRBJ2-1, reads SQTIHQWPATLVQPVGSPLSLECTVEGTSNPNLYWYRQAAGRGLQLLFYSVGIGQISSEVPQNLSASRPQDRQFILSSKKLLLSDSGFYLCAWKAELYNEQFFGPGTRLTVL.

J is TRBJ1-5 and V is TRBV5-1; D not resolved. V lost 1 base, J lost 4 bases, and 6 bases lay in between. Germline V gene data show CDR1 as SGHRS and CDR2 as YFSETQ. This CDR3 comprises 13 residues. The CDR3, as DNA: TGCGCCAGCAGCTTGACCGGGAATCAGCCCCAGCATTTT. Translating it yields CASSLTGNQPQHF. The variable domain in full, with the rest retrieved from reference TRBV5-1 and TRBJ1-5, is KAGVTQTPRYLIKTRGQQVTLSCSPISGHRSVSWYQQTPGQGLQFLFEYFSETQRNKGNFPGRFSGRQFSNSRSEMNVSTLELGDSALYLCASSLTGNQPQHFGDGTRLSIL.

This clone appeared a few times. The chain has TRBV4-1 and TRBJ2-7; D is ambiguous. In germline, CDR1 is MGHRA, CDR2 YSYEKL. This CDR3 spans 13 amino acids. V was clipped by 4 bases and J by 7 bases, with 14 bases between them. CDR3 amino acids: CASSLGILREQYF. In nucleotides, the CDR3 is TGCGCCAGCAGCCTCGGCATCCTGAGGGAGCAGTACTTC.